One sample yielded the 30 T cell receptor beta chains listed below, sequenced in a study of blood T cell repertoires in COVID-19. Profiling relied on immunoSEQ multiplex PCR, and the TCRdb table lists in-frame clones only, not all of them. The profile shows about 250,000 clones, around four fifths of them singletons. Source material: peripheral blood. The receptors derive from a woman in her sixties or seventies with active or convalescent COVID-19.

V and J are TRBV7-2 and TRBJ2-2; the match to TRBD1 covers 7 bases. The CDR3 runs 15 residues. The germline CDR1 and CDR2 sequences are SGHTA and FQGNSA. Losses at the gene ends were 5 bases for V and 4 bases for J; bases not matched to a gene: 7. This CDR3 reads CASSPQGGPTGELFF. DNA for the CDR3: TGTGCCAGCAGCCCACAAGGGGGCCCCACCGGGGAGCTGTTTTTT.

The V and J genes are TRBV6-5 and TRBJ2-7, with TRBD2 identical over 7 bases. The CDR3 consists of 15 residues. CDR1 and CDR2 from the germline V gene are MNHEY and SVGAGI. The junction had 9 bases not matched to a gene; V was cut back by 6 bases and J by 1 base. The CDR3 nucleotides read TGTGCCAGCAGACTAGTAGCGGGTACTTCCTACGAGCAGTACGTC. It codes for CASRLVAGTSYEQYV.

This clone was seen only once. CDR3 DNA: TGTGCCACCAGTGATTCCCACACCTACGAGCAGTACTTC. This encodes CATSDSHTYEQYF. The V call is TRBV24-1, the J call TRBJ2-7; D is unclear. The CDR3 runs to 13 residues. CDR1 is KGHDR, CDR2 SFDVKD, per germline. V was pared by 2 bases and J by 2 bases, with 6 bases between.

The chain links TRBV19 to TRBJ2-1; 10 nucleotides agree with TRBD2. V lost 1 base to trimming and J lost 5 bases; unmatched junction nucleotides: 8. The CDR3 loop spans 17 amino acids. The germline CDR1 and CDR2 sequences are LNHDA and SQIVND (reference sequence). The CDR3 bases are TGTGCCAGTAGTATAGGTAGGCTAGCGGGAGTGGACAATGAGCAGTTCTTC. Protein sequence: CASSIGRLAGVDNEQFF.

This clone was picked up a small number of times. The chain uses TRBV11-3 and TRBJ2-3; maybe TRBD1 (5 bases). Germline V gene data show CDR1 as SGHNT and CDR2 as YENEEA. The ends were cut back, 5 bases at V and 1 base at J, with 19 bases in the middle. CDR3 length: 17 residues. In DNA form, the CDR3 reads TGTGCCAGCAGCCCCAGGGTGGGGTATGGCGGCACAGATACGCAGTATTTT. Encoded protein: CASSPRVGYGGTDTQYF.

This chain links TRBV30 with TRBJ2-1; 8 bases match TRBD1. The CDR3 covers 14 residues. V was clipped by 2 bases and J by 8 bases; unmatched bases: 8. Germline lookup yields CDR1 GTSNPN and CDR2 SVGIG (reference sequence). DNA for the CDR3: TGTGCCTGGAGTCTGCGGACAGGGCTCGATGAGCAGTTCTTC. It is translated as CAWSLRTGLDEQFF.

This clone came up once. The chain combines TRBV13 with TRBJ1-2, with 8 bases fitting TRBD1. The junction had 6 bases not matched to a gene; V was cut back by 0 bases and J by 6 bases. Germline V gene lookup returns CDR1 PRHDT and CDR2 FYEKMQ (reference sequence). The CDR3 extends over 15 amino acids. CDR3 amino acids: CASSLGMDREDGYTF. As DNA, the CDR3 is TGTGCCAGCAGCTTAGGGATGGACAGGGAGGATGGCTACACCTTC. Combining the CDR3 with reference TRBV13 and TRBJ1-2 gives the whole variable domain AAGVIQSPRHLIKEKRETATLKCYPIPRHDTVYWYQQGPGQDPQFLISFYEKMQSDKGSIPDRFSAQQFSDYHSELNMSSLELGDSALYFCASSLGMDREDGYTFGSGTRLTVV.

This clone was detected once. The DNA for the CDR3 is TGTGCCAGCAGCCGCATGACAGAGAACTATGGCTACACCTTC. It codes for CASSRMTENYGYTF. The V and J genes are TRBV3-1 (or the pseudogene TRBV3-2) and TRBJ1-2, with a possible D match to TRBD1 (5 bases). The CDR3 spans 14 residues. Germline-derived CDR1 and CDR2 are LGHDT and YNNKEL (reference sequence). V gave up 4 bases and J gave up 2 bases, with 11 bases separating them.

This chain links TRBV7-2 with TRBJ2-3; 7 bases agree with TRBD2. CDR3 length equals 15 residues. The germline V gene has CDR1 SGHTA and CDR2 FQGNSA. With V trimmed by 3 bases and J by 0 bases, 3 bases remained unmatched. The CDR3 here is CASSLREGSTDTQYF. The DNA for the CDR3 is TGTGCCAGCAGCTTGAGGGAGGGGAGCACAGATACGCAGTATTTT.

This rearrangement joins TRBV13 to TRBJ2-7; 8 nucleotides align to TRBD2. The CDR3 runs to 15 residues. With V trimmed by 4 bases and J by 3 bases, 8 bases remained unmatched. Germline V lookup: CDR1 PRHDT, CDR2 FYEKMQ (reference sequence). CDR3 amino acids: CASSSPREGRYEQYF. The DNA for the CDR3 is TGTGCCAGCAGCTCACCCCGGGAGGGCCGCTACGAGCAGTACTTC.

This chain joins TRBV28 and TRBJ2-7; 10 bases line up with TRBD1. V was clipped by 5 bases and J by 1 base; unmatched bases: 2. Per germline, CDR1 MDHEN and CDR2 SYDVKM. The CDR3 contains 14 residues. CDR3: CASSRTGGSYEQYF. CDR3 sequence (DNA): TGTGCCAGCAGTCGGACAGGGGGGTCCTACGAGCAGTACTTC.

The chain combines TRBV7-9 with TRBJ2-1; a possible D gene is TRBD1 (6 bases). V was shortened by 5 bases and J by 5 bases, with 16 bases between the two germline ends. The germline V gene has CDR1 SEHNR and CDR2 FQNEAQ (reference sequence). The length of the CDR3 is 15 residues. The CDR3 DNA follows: TGTGCCAGCAGCCAGTACCTGGCAGGGGACAATGAGCAGTTCTTC. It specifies CASSQYLAGDNEQFF.

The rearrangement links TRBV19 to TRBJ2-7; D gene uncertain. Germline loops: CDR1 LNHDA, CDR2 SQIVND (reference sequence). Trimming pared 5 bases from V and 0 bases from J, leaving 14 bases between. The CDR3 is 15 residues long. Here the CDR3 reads CASSAWAESSYEQYF. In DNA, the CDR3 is TGTGCCAGTAGTGCCTGGGCAGAGAGCTCCTACGAGCAGTACTTC.

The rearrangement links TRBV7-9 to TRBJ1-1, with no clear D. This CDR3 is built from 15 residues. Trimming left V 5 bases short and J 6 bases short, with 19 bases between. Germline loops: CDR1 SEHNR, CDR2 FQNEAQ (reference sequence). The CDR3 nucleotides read TGTGCCAGCAGCCACGTGGAGGGTATTTTATCTGAAGCTTTCTTT. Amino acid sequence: CASSHVEGILSEAFF.

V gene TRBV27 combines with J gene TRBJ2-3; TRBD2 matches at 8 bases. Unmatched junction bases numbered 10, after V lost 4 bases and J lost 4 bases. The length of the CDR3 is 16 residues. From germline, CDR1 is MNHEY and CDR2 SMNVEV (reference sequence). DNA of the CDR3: TGTGCCAGCAGTTCGGGAGGGCCCTCGGGTGCAGATACGCAGTATTTT. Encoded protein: CASSSGGPSGADTQYF.

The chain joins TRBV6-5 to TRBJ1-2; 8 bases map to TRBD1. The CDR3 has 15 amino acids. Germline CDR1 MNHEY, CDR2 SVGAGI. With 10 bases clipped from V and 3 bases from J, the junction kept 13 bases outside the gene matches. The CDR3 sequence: CATPRQGRNHYGYTF. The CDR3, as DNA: TGTGCCACCCCAAGACAGGGGCGAAATCACTATGGCTACACCTTC.

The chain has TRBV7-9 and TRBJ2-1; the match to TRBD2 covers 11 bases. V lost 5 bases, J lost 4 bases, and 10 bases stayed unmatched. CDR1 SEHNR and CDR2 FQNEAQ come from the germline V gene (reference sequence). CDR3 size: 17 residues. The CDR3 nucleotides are TGTGCCAGCAGCCCCCGGGGGCTAGCGGGAGGATACAATGAGCAGTTCTTC. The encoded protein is CASSPRGLAGGYNEQFF. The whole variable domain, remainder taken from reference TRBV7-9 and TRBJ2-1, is DTGVSQNPRHKITKRGQNVTFRCDPISEHNRLYWYRQTLGQGPEFLTYFQNEAQLEKSRLLSDRFSAERPKGSFSTLEIQRTEQGDSAMYLCASSPRGLAGGYNEQFFGPGTRLTVL.

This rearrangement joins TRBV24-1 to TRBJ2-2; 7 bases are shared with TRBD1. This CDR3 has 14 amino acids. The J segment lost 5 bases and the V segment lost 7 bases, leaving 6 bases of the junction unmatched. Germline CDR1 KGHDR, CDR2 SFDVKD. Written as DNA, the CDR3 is TGTGCCACCAGCCACAGGGGATCGACCGGGGAGCTGTTTTTT. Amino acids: CATSHRGSTGELFF.

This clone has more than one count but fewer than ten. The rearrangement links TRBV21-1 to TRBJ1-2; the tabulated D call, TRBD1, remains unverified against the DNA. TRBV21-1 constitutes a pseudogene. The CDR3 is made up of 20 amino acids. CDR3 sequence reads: CASSKGPPEDRVLGVYGYTF. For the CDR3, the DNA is TGTGCCAGCAGCAAAGGCCCCCCAGAAGACAGGGTTCTTGGTGTCTATGGCTACACCTTC.

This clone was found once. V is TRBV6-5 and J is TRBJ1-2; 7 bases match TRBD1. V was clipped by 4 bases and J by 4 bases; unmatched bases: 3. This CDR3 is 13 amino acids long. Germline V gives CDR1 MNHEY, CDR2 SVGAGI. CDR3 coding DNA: TGTGCCAGCAGTTTATACAGGGGCTATGGCTACACCTTC. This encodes CASSLYRGYGYTF.

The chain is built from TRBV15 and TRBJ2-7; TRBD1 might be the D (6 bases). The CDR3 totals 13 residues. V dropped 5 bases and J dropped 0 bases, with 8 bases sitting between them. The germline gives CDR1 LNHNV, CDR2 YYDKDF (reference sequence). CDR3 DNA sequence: TGTGCCACCAGCCGGGACATCTCCTACGAGCAGTACGTC. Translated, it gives CATSRDISYEQYV.

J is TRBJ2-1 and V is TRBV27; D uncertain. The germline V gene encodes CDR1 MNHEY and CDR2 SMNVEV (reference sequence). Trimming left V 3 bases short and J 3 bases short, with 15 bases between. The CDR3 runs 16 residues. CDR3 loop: CASSFLGEAIYNEQFF. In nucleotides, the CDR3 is TGTGCCAGCAGTTTTCTTGGAGAAGCGATCTACAATGAGCAGTTCTTC.

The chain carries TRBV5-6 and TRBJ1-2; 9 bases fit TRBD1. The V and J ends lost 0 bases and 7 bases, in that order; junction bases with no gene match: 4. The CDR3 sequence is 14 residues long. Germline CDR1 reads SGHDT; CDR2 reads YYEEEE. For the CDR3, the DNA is TGTGCCAGCAGCTTGGTGCACAGGGGGCTTGGCTACACCTTC. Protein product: CASSLVHRGLGYTF. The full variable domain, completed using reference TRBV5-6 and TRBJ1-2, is DAGVTQSPTHLIKTRGQQVTLRCSPKSGHDTVSWYQQALGQGPQFIFQYYEEEERQRGNFPDRFSGHQFPNYSSELNVNALLLGDSALYLCASSLVHRGLGYTFGSGTRLTVV.

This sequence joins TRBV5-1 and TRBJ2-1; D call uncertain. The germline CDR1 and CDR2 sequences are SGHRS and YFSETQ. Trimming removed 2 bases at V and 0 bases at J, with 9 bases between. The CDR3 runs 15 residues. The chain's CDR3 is CASSFVGLSYNEQFF. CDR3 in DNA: TGCGCCAGCAGCTTTGTCGGTCTCTCCTACAATGAGCAGTTCTTC.

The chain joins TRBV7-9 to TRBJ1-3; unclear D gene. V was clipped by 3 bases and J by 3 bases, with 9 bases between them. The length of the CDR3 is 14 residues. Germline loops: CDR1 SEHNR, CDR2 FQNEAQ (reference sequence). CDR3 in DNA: TGTGCCAGCAGCTTTGGAGGGCTTGGAAACACCATATATTTT. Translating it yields CASSFGGLGNTIYF. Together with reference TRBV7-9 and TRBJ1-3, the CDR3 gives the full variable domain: DTGVSQNPRHKITKRGQNVTFRCDPISEHNRLYWYRQTLGQGPEFLTYFQNEAQLEKSRLLSDRFSAERPKGSFSTLEIQRTEQGDSAMYLCASSFGGLGNTIYFGEGSWLTVV.

The CDR3 sequence is CASSRTVNSGNTIYF. The CDR3 bases are TGCGCCAGCAGCAGGACAGTAAACTCTGGAAACACCATATATTTT. This chain joins TRBV5-1 and TRBJ1-3, with D tentatively TRBD1 (6 bases). Trimming left V 4 bases short and J 0 bases short, with 11 bases between. The CDR3 loop spans 15 amino acids. Germline CDR1 reads SGHRS; CDR2 reads YFSETQ.

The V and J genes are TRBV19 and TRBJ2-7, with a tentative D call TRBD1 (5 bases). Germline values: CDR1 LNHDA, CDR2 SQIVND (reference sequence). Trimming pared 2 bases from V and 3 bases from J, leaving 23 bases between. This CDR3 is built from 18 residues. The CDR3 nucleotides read TGTGCCAGTAGTATACGATCATCTCGACAGACCCTTCTCTACGAGCAGTACTTC. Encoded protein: CASSIRSSRQTLLYEQYF.

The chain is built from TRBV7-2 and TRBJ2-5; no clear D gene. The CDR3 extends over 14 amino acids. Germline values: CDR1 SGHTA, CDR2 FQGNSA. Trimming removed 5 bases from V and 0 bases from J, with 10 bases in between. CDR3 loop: CASSPRSDQETQYF. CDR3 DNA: TGTGCCAGCAGCCCCCGTAGTGACCAAGAGACCCAGTACTTC.

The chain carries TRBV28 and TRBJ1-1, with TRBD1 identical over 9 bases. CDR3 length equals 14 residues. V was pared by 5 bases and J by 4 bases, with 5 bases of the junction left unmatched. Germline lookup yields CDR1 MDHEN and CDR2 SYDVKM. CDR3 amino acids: CASSAQGAATEAFF. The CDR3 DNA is TGTGCCAGCAGTGCACAGGGGGCAGCCACTGAAGCTTTCTTT.

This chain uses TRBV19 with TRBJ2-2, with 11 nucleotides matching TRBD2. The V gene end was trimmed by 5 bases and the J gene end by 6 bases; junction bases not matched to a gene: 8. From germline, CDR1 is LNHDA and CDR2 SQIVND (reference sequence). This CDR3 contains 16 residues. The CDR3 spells CASSHRASGGPGELFF. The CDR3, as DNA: TGTGCCAGTAGTCATCGGGCTAGCGGGGGGCCCGGGGAGCTGTTTTTT.